These T cell receptor beta chains were read from a single sample in a study of T cells after yellow fever vaccination. Via MiXCR, TCRdb re-called the 5' RACE reads, giving one row per CDR3 protein. The table has hundreds of thousands of distinct CDR3 sequences, roughly 12% seen once. The sample consisted of PBMCs, taken on the day of the yellow fever booster vaccination. The source is a young man who received the YFV17D yellow fever vaccine. Each CDR3 is given with its conserved first and last residue. A D gene is named only where the DNA matches it firmly. For some rows the clone size is stated as once, few or many, or as a class when expanded; others skip it.

TRBV7-3	.	TRBJ2-3	many	CASGRGVGMTDTQYF	TGTGCCAGCGGACGAGGGGTAGGGATGACAGATACGCAGTATTTT
TRBV5-1	.	TRBJ2-7	.	CASSLAGVVGNAYEQYF	TGCGCCAGCAGCTTGGCCGGAGTGGTGGGGAACGCGTACGAGCAGTACTTC
TRBV5-1	TRBD1	TRBJ1-3	.	CASSSRDSVSGNTIYF	TGCGCCAGCAGCTCCCGGGACAGTGTCTCTGGAAACACCATATATTTT
TRBV20-1	.	TRBJ2-7	.	CSARSGLLYEQYF	TGCAGTGCTAGATCGGGACTCCTCTACGAGCAGTACTTC
TRBV7-8	.	TRBJ2-3	few	CASSSLVGSTDTQYF	TGTGCCAGCAGCTCGCTAGTGGGGAGCACAGATACGCAGTATTTT
TRBV19	.	TRBJ2-6	few	CASNNIGELVGANVLTF	TGTGCCAGTAACAACATAGGGGAACTTGTTGGGGCCAACGTCCTGACTTTC
TRBV5-6	.	TRBJ2-1	few	CASRRNTEQFF	TGTGCCAGCAGACGGAATACAGAGCAGTTCTTC
TRBV10-3	.	TRBJ2-6	few	CAITPGHQKTGANVLTF	TGTGCCATCACCCCGGGTCATCAGAAGACTGGGGCCAACGTCCTGACTTTC
TRBV6-1	TRBD1	TRBJ2-6	many	CASSISTGGSGANVLTF	TGTGCCAGCAGTATTTCGACAGGGGGCTCTGGGGCCAACGTCCTGACTTTC
TRBV5-1	.	TRBJ2-5	.	CASRFDRQETQYF	TGCGCCAGTCGATTTGACAGACAAGAGACCCAGTACTTC
TRBV5-4	TRBD2	TRBJ2-4	.	CASSLLTSGSKSIQYF	TGTGCCAGCAGCCTACTGACTAGCGGGAGTAAAAGCATTCAGTACTTC
TRBV20-1	.	TRBJ2-3	.	CSARDISRGDTDTQYF	TGCAGTGCTAGAGATATTAGCCGGGGAGACACAGATACGCAGTATTTT
TRBV10-3	.	TRBJ1-1	few	CAGLRISYRDTEAFF	TGTGCCGGCCTTAGGATTAGTTATCGGGACACTGAAGCTTTCTTT
TRBV19	TRBD2	TRBJ2-5	.	CASSSGSVSETQYF	TGTGCCAGCTCTAGCGGGAGTGTATCAGAGACCCAGTACTTC
TRBV28	.	TRBJ2-1	few	CASSTPYRDLGNEQFF	TGTGCCAGCAGTACTCCGTACAGGGATTTGGGGAATGAGCAGTTCTTC
TRBV27	TRBD2	TRBJ2-1	.	CASSLFPRDYLYNEQFF	TGTGCCAGCAGTTTATTCCCCCGGGACTACCTCTACAATGAGCAGTTCTTC
TRBV20-1	TRBD2	TRBJ2-2	.	CSARVSSGSNTGELFF	TGCAGTGCTAGAGTATCAAGCGGGAGTAACACCGGGGAGCTGTTTTTT
TRBV30	.	TRBJ2-3	.	CAWSVNRADTQYF	TGTGCCTGGAGTGTTAACAGGGCAGATACGCAGTATTTT
TRBV25-1	TRBD2	TRBJ2-7	.	CASSEWAPGTSGSYEQYF	TGTGCCAGCAGTGAGTGGGCCCCAGGGACTAGCGGCTCCTACGAGCAGTACTTC
TRBV4-2	TRBD2	TRBJ2-3	few	CASSQDLAGMAYF	TGTGCCAGCAGCCAAGACTTAGCGGGAATGGCGTATTTT
TRBV3-1	.	TRBJ2-1	many	CASSQDRGGRRDEQFF	TGTGCCAGCAGCCAAGATCGGGGCGGCCGAAGGGATGAGCAGTTCTTC
TRBV4-3	TRBD1	TRBJ2-7	many	CASSLLDRGEQYF	TGCGCCAGCAGTCTCCTGGACAGGGGTGAGCAGTACTTC